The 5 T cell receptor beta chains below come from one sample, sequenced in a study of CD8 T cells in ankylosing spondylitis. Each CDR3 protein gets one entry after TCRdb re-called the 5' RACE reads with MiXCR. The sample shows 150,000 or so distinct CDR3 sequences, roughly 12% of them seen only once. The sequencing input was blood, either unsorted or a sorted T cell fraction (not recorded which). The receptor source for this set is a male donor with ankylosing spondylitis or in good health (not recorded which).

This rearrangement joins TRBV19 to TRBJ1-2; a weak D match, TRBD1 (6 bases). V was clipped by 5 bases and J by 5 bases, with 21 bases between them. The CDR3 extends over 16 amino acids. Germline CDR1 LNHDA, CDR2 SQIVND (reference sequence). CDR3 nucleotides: TGTGCCAGTAGTGCGACCCTCGGGGGCGCGGAATATGGCTACACCTTC. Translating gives CASSATLGGAEYGYTF.

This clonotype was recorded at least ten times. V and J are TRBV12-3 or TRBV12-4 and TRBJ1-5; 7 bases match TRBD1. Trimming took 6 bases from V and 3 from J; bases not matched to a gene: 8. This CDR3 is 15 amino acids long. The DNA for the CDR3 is TGTGCCAGCAGCCCTGACAGGGTCGCCAATCAGCCCCAGCATTTT. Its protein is CASSPDRVANQPQHF.

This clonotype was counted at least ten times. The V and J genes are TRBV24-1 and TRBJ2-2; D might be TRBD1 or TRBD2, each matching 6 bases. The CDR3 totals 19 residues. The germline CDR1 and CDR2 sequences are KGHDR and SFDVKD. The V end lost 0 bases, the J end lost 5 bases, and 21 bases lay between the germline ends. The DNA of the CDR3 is TGTGCCACCAGTGATTTGGGTGTCGCTTGGAGGGACAAGACCGGGGAGCTGTTTTTT. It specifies CATSDLGVAWRDKTGELFF.

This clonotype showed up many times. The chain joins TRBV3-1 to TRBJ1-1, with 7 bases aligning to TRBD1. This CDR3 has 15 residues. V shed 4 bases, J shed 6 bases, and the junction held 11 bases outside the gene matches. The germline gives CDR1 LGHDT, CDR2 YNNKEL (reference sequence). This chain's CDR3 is CASSRAGRGRSEAFF. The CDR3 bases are TGTGCCAGCAGCCGAGCAGGGAGGGGGCGGTCTGAAGCTTTCTTT.

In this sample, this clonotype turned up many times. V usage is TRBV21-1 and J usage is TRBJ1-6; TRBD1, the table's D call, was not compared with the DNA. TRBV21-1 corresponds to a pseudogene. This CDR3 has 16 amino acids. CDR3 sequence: CASSELIRQGDSPLHF. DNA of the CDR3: TGTGCCAGCAGCGAACTCATTCGACAGGGAGATTCACCCCTCCACTTT.